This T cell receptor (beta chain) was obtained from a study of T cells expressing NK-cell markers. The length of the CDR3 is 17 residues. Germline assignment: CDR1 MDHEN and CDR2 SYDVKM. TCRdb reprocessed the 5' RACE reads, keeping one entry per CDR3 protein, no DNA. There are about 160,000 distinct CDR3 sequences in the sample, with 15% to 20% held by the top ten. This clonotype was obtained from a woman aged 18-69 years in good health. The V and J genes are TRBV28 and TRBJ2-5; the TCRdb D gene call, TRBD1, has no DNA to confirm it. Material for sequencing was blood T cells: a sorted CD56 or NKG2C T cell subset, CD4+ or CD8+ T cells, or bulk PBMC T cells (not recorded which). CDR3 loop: CASSSYPGQGGQETQYF.